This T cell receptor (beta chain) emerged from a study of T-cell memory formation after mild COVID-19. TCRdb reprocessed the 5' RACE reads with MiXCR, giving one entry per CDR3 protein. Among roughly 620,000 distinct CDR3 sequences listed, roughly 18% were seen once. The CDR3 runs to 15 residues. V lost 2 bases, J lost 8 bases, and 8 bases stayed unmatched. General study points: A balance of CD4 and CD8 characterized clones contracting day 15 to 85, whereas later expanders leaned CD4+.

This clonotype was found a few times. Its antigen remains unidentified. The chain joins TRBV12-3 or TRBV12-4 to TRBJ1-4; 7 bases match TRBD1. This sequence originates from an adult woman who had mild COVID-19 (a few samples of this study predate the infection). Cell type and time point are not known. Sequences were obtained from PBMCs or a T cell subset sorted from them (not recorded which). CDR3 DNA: TGTGCCAGCAGTTTACCAGGGGGAACGAAGGAAAAACTGTTTTTT. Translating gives CASSLPGGTKEKLFF.